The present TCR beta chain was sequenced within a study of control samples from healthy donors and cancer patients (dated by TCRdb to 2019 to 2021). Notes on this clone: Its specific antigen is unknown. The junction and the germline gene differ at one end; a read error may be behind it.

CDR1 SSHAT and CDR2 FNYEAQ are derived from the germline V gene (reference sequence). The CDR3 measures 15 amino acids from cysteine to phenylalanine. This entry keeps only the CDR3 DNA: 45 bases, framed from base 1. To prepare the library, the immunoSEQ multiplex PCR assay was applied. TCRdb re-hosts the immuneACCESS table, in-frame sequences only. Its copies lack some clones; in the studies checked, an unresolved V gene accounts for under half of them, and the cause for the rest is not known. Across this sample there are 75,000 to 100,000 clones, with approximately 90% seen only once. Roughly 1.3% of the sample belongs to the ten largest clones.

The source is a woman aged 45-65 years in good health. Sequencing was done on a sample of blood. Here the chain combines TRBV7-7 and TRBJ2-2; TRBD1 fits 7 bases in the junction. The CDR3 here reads CASSPGTANTGELFF. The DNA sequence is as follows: TGTGCTAGCAGCCCCGGGACAGCCAACACCGGGGAGCTGTTTTTT.